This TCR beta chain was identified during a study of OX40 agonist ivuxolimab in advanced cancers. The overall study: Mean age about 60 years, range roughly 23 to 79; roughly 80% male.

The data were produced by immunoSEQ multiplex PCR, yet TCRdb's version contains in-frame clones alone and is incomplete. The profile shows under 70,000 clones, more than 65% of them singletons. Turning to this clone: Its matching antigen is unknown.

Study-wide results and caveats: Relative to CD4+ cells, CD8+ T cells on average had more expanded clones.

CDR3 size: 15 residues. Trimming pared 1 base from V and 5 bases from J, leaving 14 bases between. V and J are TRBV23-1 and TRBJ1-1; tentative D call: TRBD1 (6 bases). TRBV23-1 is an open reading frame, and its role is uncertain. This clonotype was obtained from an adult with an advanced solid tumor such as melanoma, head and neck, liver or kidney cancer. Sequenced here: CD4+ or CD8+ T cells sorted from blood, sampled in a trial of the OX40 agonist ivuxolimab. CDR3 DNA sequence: TGCGCCAGCAGTCAATGGAGGCAGGGGTGGACTGAAGCTTTCTTT. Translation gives CASSQWRQGWTEAFF.